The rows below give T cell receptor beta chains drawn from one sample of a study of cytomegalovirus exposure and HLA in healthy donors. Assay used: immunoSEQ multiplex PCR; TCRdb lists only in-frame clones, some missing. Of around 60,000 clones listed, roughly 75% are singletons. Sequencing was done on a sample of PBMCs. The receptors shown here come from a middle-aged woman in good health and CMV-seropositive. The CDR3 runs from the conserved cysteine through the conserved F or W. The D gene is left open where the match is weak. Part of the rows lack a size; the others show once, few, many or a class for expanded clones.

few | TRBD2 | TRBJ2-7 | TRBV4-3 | TGCGCCAGCAGCCAAGGGACTAGCGGGGGAGCCTACGAGCAGTACTTC | CASSQGTSGGAYEQYF
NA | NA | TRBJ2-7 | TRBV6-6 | TGTGCCAGCTACACACCCAGGGGTTACGAGCAGTACTTC | CASYTPRGYEQYF
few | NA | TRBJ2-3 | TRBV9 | TGTGCCAGCGGGGGGGCCTCAGATACGCAGTATTTT | CASGGASDTQYF
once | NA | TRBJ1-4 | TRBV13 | TGTGCCAGCAGCGCCGGGGGGGAAAAACTGTTTTTT | CASSAGGEKLFF
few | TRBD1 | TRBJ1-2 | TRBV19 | TGTGCCAGTAGTATTGCGGGACAGGGGAAGGGCTACACCTTC | CASSIAGQGKGYTF
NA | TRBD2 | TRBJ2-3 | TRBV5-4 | TGTGCCAGCAGCTCCGGGACTAGCTTGCCAGATACGCAGTATTTT | CASSSGTSLPDTQYF
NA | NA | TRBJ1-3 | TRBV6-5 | TGTGCCAGCAGTTACTCGGGTGACGGGGAAGGAAACACCATATATTTT | CASSYSGDGEGNTIYF
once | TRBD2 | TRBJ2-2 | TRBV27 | TGTGCCAGCAGCAGACTAGCGGGGGGGCAGAACACCGGGGAGCTGTTTTTT | CASSRLAGGQNTGELFF
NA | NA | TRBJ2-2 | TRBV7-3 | TGTGCCAGCAGCCTCCCGAGCGGACGCGGGGAGCTGTTTTTT | CASSLPSGRGELFF
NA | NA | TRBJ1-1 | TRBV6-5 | TGTGCCACCCGCTTATCGACACAGGCGAACACTGAAGCTTTCTTT | CATRLSTQANTEAFF
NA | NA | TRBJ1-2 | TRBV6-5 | TGTGCCAGCAGGAACCTCAGGGAAGCTAACTATGGCTACACCTTC | CASRNLREANYGYTF
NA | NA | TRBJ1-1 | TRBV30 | TGTGCCTGGAGTAGCTGGGCGGCGCAGGGGCAGGGGAACACTGAAGCTTTCTTT | CAWSSWAAQGQGNTEAFF
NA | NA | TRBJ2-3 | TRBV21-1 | TGTGCCAGCAGCAAAGTAGCGGGGGGGCCCGGCACAGATACGCAGTATTTT | CASSKVAGGPGTDTQYF
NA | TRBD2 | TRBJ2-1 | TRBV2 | TGTGCCAGCAGTGGGGCTAGCGGGGGATACAATGAGCAGTTCTTC | CASSGASGGYNEQFF
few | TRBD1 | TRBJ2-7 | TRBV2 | TGTGCCAGCACCTACGAGGGGACAGGGTACTACGAGCAGTACTTC | CASTYEGTGYYEQYF
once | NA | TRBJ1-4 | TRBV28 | TGTGCCAGCAGTTTGGGGGGAACTAATGAAAAACTGTTTTTT | CASSLGGTNEKLFF
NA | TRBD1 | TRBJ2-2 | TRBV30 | TGTGCCAGCCGGACAGGCAGGGACACCGGGGAGCTGTTTTTT | CASRTGRDTGELFF
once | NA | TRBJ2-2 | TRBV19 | TGTGCCAGTAGTATAGGGACAGGGGAGCTGTTTTTT | CASSIGTGELFF
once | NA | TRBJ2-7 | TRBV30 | TGTGCCTGGAGTGTACTCACTTCCTACGAGCAGTACTTC | CAWSVLTSYEQYF
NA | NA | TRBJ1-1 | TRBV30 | TGTGCCTGGAAGCCCAGGGTAGGACCCGACACTGAAGCTTTCTTT | CAWKPRVGPDTEAFF
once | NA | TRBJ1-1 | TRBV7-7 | TGTGCCAGCAGCTTAAACGGGAACACTGAAGCTTTCTTT | CASSLNGNTEAFF
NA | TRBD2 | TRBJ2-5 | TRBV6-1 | TGTGCCTGCGATAGCGGGGGATCGGAAGAGACCCAGTACTTC | CACDSGGSEETQYF
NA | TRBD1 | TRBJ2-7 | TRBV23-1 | TGCGCCAGCAGTCAATCGGGGACAGGGAACGAGCAGTACTTC | CASSQSGTGNEQYF
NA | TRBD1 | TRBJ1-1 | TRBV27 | TGTGCCAGCCGACAGGGCCGGAACACTGAAGCTTTCTTT | CASRQGRNTEAFF
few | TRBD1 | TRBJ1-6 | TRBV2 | TGTGCCAGCAGTGGGGACAGCTCCTATAATTCACCCCTCCACTTT | CASSGDSSYNSPLHF
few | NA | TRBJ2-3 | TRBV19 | TGTGCCAGTAGTATTATCGTCCCATACCCCGGACAGCCATTCACAGATACGCAGTATTTT | CASSIIVPYPGQPFTDTQYF